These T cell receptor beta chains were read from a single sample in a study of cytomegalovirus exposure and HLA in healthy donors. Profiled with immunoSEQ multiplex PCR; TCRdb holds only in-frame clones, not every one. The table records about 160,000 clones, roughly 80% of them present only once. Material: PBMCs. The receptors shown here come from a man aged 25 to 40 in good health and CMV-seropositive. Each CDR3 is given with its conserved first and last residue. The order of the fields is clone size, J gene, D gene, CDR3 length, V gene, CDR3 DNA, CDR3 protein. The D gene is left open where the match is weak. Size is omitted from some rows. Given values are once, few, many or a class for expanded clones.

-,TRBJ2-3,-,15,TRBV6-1,TGTGCCAGCAGTGTAAATGGGCAGGGGACAGATACGCAGTATTTT,CASSVNGQGTDTQYF
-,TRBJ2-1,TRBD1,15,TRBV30,TGTGCCTGGTCCCGGGACAGATATAGCTACAATGAGCAGTTCTTC,CAWSRDRYSYNEQFF
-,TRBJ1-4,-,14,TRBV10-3,TGTGCCAGCGGCCAGGGGTCAACTAATGAAAAACTGTTTTTT,CASGQGSTNEKLFF
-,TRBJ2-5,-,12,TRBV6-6,TGTGCCAGCAGTGTAGAGGGTGAGACCCAGTACTTC,CASSVEGETQYF
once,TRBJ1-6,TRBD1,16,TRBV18,TGTGCCAGCTCACCACAGGGGGACAGGGCGAATTCACCCCTCCACTTT,CASSPQGDRANSPLHF
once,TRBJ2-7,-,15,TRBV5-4,TGTGCCAGCAGCTTGCCCCAGGGAGGCACCTACGAGCAGTACTTC,CASSLPQGGTYEQYF
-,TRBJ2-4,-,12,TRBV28,TGTGCCAGCAGTTGGCCCCGGAGCATTCAGTACTTC,CASSWPRSIQYF
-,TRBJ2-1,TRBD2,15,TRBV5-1,TGCGCCAGCAGCTTGCGGGGGGAAACCTACAATGAGCAGTTCTTC,CASSLRGETYNEQFF
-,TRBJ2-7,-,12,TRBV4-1,TGCGCCAGCAGCCAAAGAGCCGACGAGCAGTACTTC,CASSQRADEQYF
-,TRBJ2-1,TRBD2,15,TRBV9,TGTGCCAGCAGCGTAGATGGGCGGGGGGGAACTGAGCAGTTCTTC,CASSVDGRGGTEQFF
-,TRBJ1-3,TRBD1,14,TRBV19,TGTGCCAGTACGGACAGGGAGTACAGAAACACCATATATTTT,CASTDREYRNTIYF
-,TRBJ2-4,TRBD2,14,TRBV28,TGTGCCAGCAGTGCGGGAGGGAGCCTTAACATTCAGTACTTC,CASSAGGSLNIQYF
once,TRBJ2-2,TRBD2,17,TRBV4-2,TGTGCCAGCGGAGGGACTAGCGGGGGGATAAACACCGGGGAGCTGTTTTTT,CASGGTSGGINTGELFF
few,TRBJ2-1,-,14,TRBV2,TGTGCCAGCAGTGAAGGTCAGATCTACAATGAGCAGTTCTTC,CASSEGQIYNEQFF
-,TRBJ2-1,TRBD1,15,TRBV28,TGTGCCAGCAGTGGGTGGGGACAGGGGGAGAATGAGCAGTTCTTC,CASSGWGQGENEQFF
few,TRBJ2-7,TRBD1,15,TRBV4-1,TGCGCCAGCAGCCAAGAGGGGACAGGCTCCTACGAGCAGTACTTC,CASSQEGTGSYEQYF
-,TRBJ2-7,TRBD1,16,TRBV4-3,TGCGCCAGCAGCCAAGATCGACAGGGGCTATCGTACGAGCAGTACTTC,CASSQDRQGLSYEQYF
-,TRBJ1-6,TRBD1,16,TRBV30,TGTGCCTGGAGTGATAGGACAGGCTCCTATAATTCACCCCTCCACTTT,CAWSDRTGSYNSPLHF
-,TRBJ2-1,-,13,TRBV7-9,TGTGCCAGCAGCCCCCTCCCCTACAATGAGCAGTTCTTC,CASSPLPYNEQFF
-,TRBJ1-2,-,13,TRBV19,TGTGCCAGTAGTAACAGGGCCCTCTATGGCTACACCTTC,CASSNRALYGYTF
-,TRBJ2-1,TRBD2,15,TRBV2,TGTGCCAGCAGCGAGCGGGGGGGCTCCTACAATGAGCAGTTCTTC,CASSERGGSYNEQFF
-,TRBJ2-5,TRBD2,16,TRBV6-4,TGTGCCAGCAGTGACTCAAGCCAAATTAGCGGGGAGACCCAGTACTTC,CASSDSSQISGETQYF
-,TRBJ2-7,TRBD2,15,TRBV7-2,TGTGCCAGCAGCTTAGCGCTAGCGGGGGTCGGTGAGCAGTACTTC,CASSLALAGVGEQYF
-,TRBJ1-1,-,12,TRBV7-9,TGTGCCAGCAGCTTAACCCTCGGTGAAGCTTTCTTT,CASSLTLGEAFF
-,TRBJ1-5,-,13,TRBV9,TGTGCCAGCACCTCAGGGGCAGCTCAGCCCCAGCATTTT,CASTSGAAQPQHF
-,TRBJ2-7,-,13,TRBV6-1,TGTGCCGGCAGTACCGGGAACTTCTACGAGCAGTACTTC,CAGSTGNFYEQYF
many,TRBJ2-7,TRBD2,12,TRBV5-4,TGTGCCAGCGCGGGGGGGGATTACGAGCAGTACTTC,CASAGGDYEQYF
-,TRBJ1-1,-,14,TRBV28,TGTGCCAGCAGTCGGGCAGGGGCCGTCTTTGAAGCTTTCTTT,CASSRAGAVFEAFF
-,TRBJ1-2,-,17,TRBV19,TGTGCCAGTACCGCTAAATCCGCCAGGACTACCTATTCCGGCTACACCTTC,CASTAKSARTTYSGYTF
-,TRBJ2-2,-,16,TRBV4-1,TGCGCCAGCAGCCATAACAGGGAGCTTGGAACCGGGGAGCTGTTTTTT,CASSHNRELGTGELFF
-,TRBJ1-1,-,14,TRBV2,TGTGCCAGCAGTGAAAGGGCAGGGTTTGCTGAAGCTTTCTTT,CASSERAGFAEAFF
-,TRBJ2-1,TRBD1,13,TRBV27,TGTGCCAGCAGTCCAACCTCAGGGGGTGAGCAGTTCTTC,CASSPTSGGEQFF
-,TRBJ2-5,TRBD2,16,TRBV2,TGTGCCAGCAGTGAGATCCAGCGGGGGTACCAAGAGACCCAGTACTTC,CASSEIQRGYQETQYF
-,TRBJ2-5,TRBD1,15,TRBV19,TGTGCCAGTAGTATCAGCCAGACAGGGCAAGAGACCCAGTACTTC,CASSISQTGQETQYF
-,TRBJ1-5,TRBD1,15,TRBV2,TGTGCCAGCAGCTGGGACAGTTATAGCAATCAGCCCCAGCATTTT,CASSWDSYSNQPQHF
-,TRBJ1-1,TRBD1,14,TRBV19,TGTGCCAGTAGTACGACAGGGGGCTGGACTGAAGCTTTCTTT,CASSTTGGWTEAFF
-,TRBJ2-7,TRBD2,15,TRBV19,TGTGCCAGTAGGAAGGACAGCGGGAGCTCCTACGAGCAGTACTTC,CASRKDSGSSYEQYF
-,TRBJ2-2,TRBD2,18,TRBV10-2,TGCGCCAGCCTCCGCCGGGGGGGCGGTCCGACGAACACCGGGGAGCTGTTTTTT,CASLRRGGGPTNTGELFF
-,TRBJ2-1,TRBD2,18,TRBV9,TGTGCCAGCAGCGTAGTTACTAGCGGGGGCCGCTCCTACAATGAGCAGTTCTTC,CASSVVTSGGRSYNEQFF
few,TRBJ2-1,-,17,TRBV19,TGTGCCAGTAGTCAGGAGAGGGTGACTCGCGGGGTATATGAGCAGTTCTTC,CASSQERVTRGVYEQFF
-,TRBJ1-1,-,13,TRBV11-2,TGTGCCAGCAGCACCCAGGAGAACACTGAAGCTTTCTTT,CASSTQENTEAFF
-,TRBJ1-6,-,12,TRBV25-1,TGTTTAAGCCCCTCCTATAATTCACCCCTCCACTTT,CLSPSYNSPLHF